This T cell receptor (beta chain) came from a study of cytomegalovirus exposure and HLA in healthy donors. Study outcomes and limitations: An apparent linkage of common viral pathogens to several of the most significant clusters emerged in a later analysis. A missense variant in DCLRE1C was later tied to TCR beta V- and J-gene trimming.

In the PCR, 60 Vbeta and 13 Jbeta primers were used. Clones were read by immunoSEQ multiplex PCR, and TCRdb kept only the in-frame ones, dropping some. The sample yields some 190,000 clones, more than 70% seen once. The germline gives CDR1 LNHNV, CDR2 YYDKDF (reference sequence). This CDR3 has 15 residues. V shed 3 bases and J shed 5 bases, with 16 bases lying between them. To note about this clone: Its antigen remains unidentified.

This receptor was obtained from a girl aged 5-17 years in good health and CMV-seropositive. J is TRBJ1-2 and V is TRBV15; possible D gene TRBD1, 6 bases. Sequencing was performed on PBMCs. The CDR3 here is CATSRYLTGIYGYTF. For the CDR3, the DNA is TGTGCCACCAGCAGGTATTTAACAGGGATTTATGGCTACACCTTC.